The T cell receptor (beta chain) under discussion was sequenced for a study of cytomegalovirus exposure and HLA in healthy donors. The overall study: Findings of an earlier analysis included 90 million to 120 million unique TCR beta sequences from roughly 200 million T cells. Study-level points and caveats: From TCR beta sequences, most subjects' HLA-A and HLA-B alleles were reportedly predicted accurately. In a later analysis, at a false discovery rate of 0.05, fewer than 20,000 TCR beta sequences were associated with HLA alleles.

The PCR ran on 60 Vbeta and 13 Jbeta primers. Only in-frame clones appear in the TCRdb table, and some are missing; sequencing was by immunoSEQ multiplex PCR. The sample comprises roughly 200,000 clones, over 65% of which are singletons, and 2.4% rests with the top ten. The ends were cut back, 6 bases at V and 0 bases at J, with 13 bases in the middle. The CDR3 extends over 15 amino acids. Germline V lookup: CDR1 SGHTS, CDR2 YDEGEE. On this clone: The antigen remains undetermined.

The clonotype was recovered from a man aged 55 to 70 in good health and CMV-seronegative. The source material was PBMCs. The V gene is TRBV5-8, the J gene TRBJ1-3, with D perhaps TRBD1 (6 bases). DNA for the CDR3: TGTGCCAGCACCAGGGGCCTGAGCTCTGGAAACACCATATATTTT. Protein product: CASTRGLSSGNTIYF.